The rows below give T cell receptor beta chains drawn from one sample of a study of blood T cell repertoires in COVID-19. The table came from immunoSEQ multiplex PCR; TCRdb's copy has only in-frame clones and leaves some out. The sample contains approximately 35,000 clones, around 90% of which appear only once. Sequencing was carried out using peripheral blood. The origin of the receptors is a woman aged 70-85 years with active COVID-19. Each CDR3 is given with its conserved first and last residue. D genes are given only for firm matches. Rows may omit the clone size; those that give it use once, few, many or a size class.

j_call: TRBJ2-3; v_call: TRBV19; d_call: TRBD2; clone_size: .; cdr3_nt: TGTGCCAGTAGTACTGGACTAGCGGGCGTCTCCACAGATACGCAGTATTTT; cdr3_aa: CASSTGLAGVSTDTQYF
j_call: TRBJ2-3; v_call: TRBV5-1; d_call: TRBD2; clone_size: .; cdr3_nt: TGCGCCAGCAGCCGTAGCGGGGGGGCTCCAGATACGCAGTATTTT; cdr3_aa: CASSRSGGAPDTQYF
j_call: TRBJ1-5; v_call: TRBV7-8; d_call: .; clone_size: once; cdr3_nt: TGTGCCAGCAGCTTAAGGTGGGGGCCGAGTCAGCCCCAGCATTTT; cdr3_aa: CASSLRWGPSQPQHF
j_call: TRBJ1-2; v_call: TRBV9; d_call: TRBD1; clone_size: .; cdr3_nt: TGTGCCAGCAGCACCCAGACAGGGCGGCCCGGCTACACCTTC; cdr3_aa: CASSTQTGRPGYTF
j_call: TRBJ1-4; v_call: TRBV4-3; d_call: .; clone_size: .; cdr3_nt: TGCGCCAGCAGTGACGCGGCGCCGCCTCCTCCAACTAATGAAAAACTGTTTTTT; cdr3_aa: CASSDAAPPPPTNEKLFF
j_call: TRBJ2-1; v_call: TRBV19; d_call: TRBD2; clone_size: .; cdr3_nt: TGTGCCAGTAGTATAGGGGTGCGACTAGCGGGGCGCGAGAATGAGCAGTTCTTC; cdr3_aa: CASSIGVRLAGRENEQFF
j_call: TRBJ2-2; v_call: TRBV5-6; d_call: TRBD1; clone_size: .; cdr3_nt: TGTGCCAGCAGCTTGGAATGGGACAGGGGGTCTGGCGGGGAGCTGTTTTTT; cdr3_aa: CASSLEWDRGSGGELFF
j_call: TRBJ2-1; v_call: TRBV4-3; d_call: .; clone_size: few; cdr3_nt: TGCGCCAGCAGCCTAGACCGGTTCGACTCCTACAATGAGCAGTTCTTC; cdr3_aa: CASSLDRFDSYNEQFF
j_call: TRBJ2-7; v_call: TRBV20-1; d_call: .; clone_size: .; cdr3_nt: TGCAGTGCTCGACAGGAATACGAGCAGTACTTC; cdr3_aa: CSARQEYEQYF
j_call: TRBJ1-1; v_call: TRBV3-1/TRBV3-2; d_call: TRBD1; clone_size: .; cdr3_nt: TGTGCCAGCAGCCAAGGGGGACAGTACACTGAAGCTTTCTTT; cdr3_aa: CASSQGGQYTEAFF
j_call: TRBJ2-7; v_call: TRBV5-6; d_call: TRBD1; clone_size: .; cdr3_nt: TGTGCCAGCAGCTTAGGGGACAGGTACGAGCAGTACTTC; cdr3_aa: CASSLGDRYEQYF
j_call: TRBJ2-3; v_call: TRBV19; d_call: TRBD1; clone_size: .; cdr3_nt: TGTGCCAGTAGTACTCAGGGGGCTAAGGGCACAGATACGCAGTATTTT; cdr3_aa: CASSTQGAKGTDTQYF
j_call: TRBJ2-2; v_call: TRBV5-1; d_call: .; clone_size: .; cdr3_nt: TGCGCCAGCAGCTTGGGGTCAGGTCCTACCGGGGAGCTGTTTTTT; cdr3_aa: CASSLGSGPTGELFF
j_call: TRBJ1-2; v_call: TRBV20-1; d_call: .; clone_size: .; cdr3_nt: TGCAGTGCCTCCGGCGGTCTTTACTTC; cdr3_aa: CSASGGLYF
j_call: TRBJ2-5; v_call: TRBV2; d_call: TRBD1; clone_size: .; cdr3_nt: TGTGCCAGCAGCGACGGACAGGGAAGAGAAGAGACCCAGTACTTC; cdr3_aa: CASSDGQGREETQYF
j_call: TRBJ2-7; v_call: TRBV3-1/TRBV3-2; d_call: TRBD2; clone_size: .; cdr3_nt: TGTGCCAGCAGCCAGTCTGCGGGGGGGGTGTTTGCCTACGAGCAGTACTTC; cdr3_aa: CASSQSAGGVFAYEQYF
j_call: TRBJ1-6; v_call: TRBV7-2; d_call: TRBD1; clone_size: once; cdr3_nt: TGTGCCAGCAGCTCGGGACAGGGGGACTCACCCCTCCACTTT; cdr3_aa: CASSSGQGDSPLHF
j_call: TRBJ2-3; v_call: TRBV5-8; d_call: TRBD2; clone_size: .; cdr3_nt: TGTGCCAGCAGCTTGACAGCGGGGGAGGGTTGGGCAGATACGCAGTATTTT; cdr3_aa: CASSLTAGEGWADTQYF
j_call: TRBJ2-1; v_call: TRBV10-3; d_call: TRBD1; clone_size: .; cdr3_nt: TGTGCCATCAGACCCTCGACAGGGGGCCATCTTTACAATGAGCAGTTCTTC; cdr3_aa: CAIRPSTGGHLYNEQFF
j_call: TRBJ1-1; v_call: TRBV5-1; d_call: .; clone_size: .; cdr3_nt: TGCGCCAGCAGCCCCATCCCAGGGAACACTGAAGCTTTCTTT; cdr3_aa: CASSPIPGNTEAFF
j_call: TRBJ2-1; v_call: TRBV11-2; d_call: .; clone_size: .; cdr3_nt: TGTGCCAGCAGCTTAGATGTGGGCGAGCAGTTCTTC; cdr3_aa: CASSLDVGEQFF
j_call: TRBJ1-2; v_call: TRBV28; d_call: .; clone_size: .; cdr3_nt: TGTGCCAGCAGCCCCTACCCCAACTATGGCTACACCTTC; cdr3_aa: CASSPYPNYGYTF
j_call: TRBJ1-6; v_call: TRBV4-1; d_call: .; clone_size: .; cdr3_nt: TGCGCCAGCAGCCAAGATCCTGCGAGCTCCTATAATTCACCCCTCCACTTT; cdr3_aa: CASSQDPASSYNSPLHF
j_call: TRBJ1-1; v_call: TRBV19; d_call: .; clone_size: .; cdr3_nt: TGTGCCAGTAGTATAGCTTGGCGGGCTATGAACACTGAAGCTTTCTTT; cdr3_aa: CASSIAWRAMNTEAFF
j_call: TRBJ2-1; v_call: TRBV4-1; d_call: .; clone_size: .; cdr3_nt: TGCGCCAGCAGCCAAGATTGGAAGGGAGCCTACAATGAGCAGTTCTTC; cdr3_aa: CASSQDWKGAYNEQFF
j_call: TRBJ2-2; v_call: TRBV6-6; d_call: .; clone_size: few; cdr3_nt: TGTGCCAGCAGTTACTCGTCTGAGCTGTTTTTT; cdr3_aa: CASSYSSELFF
j_call: TRBJ2-1; v_call: TRBV5-1; d_call: .; clone_size: .; cdr3_nt: TGCGCCAGCAGCCTTGAGCCCCGGGCCTACAATGAGCAGTTCTTC; cdr3_aa: CASSLEPRAYNEQFF
j_call: TRBJ2-1; v_call: TRBV2; d_call: .; clone_size: .; cdr3_nt: TGTGCCAGCAGTGATGGGAGCGGATACAATGAGCAGTTCTTC; cdr3_aa: CASSDGSGYNEQFF
j_call: TRBJ1-4; v_call: TRBV6-5; d_call: TRBD1; clone_size: .; cdr3_nt: TGTGCCAGCAAGAGAGGGGGCGGGAATGAAAAACTGTTTTTT; cdr3_aa: CASKRGGGNEKLFF
j_call: TRBJ2-3; v_call: TRBV18; d_call: TRBD2; clone_size: .; cdr3_nt: TGTGCCAGCTCACCATCTACTAGCGGGATCACAGATACGCAGTATTTT; cdr3_aa: CASSPSTSGITDTQYF
j_call: TRBJ1-1; v_call: TRBV30; d_call: .; clone_size: .; cdr3_nt: TGTGCCTGGATATGGGTTAGGGGTGAAGCTTTCTTT; cdr3_aa: CAWIWVRGEAFF
j_call: TRBJ2-3; v_call: TRBV10-3; d_call: TRBD1; clone_size: .; cdr3_nt: TGTGCCATCAGAACGACAGGGGCAGTCACCTCTAGCACAGATACGCAGTATTTT; cdr3_aa: CAIRTTGAVTSSTDTQYF
j_call: TRBJ2-5; v_call: TRBV27; d_call: .; clone_size: .; cdr3_nt: TGTGCCAGCAGTTTATCGGACAGTTGGGGAGAGACCCAGTACTTC; cdr3_aa: CASSLSDSWGETQYF
j_call: TRBJ2-5; v_call: TRBV7-2; d_call: TRBD2; clone_size: .; cdr3_nt: TGTGCCAGCAGCTTCCAACTAGCGGGGGGGGCGGAGACCCAGTACTTC; cdr3_aa: CASSFQLAGGAETQYF
j_call: TRBJ2-7; v_call: TRBV7-2; d_call: .; clone_size: .; cdr3_nt: TGTGCCAGCAGCTTGTCAGGTTCCTACGAGCAGTACTTC; cdr3_aa: CASSLSGSYEQYF
j_call: TRBJ1-3; v_call: TRBV3-1/TRBV3-2; d_call: .; clone_size: once; cdr3_nt: TGTGCCAGCAGCCGCGACACCTCTGGAAACACCATATATTTT; cdr3_aa: CASSRDTSGNTIYF
j_call: TRBJ2-3; v_call: TRBV5-4; d_call: TRBD2; clone_size: .; cdr3_nt: TGTGCCAGCAGCCGCGAGGTAGCGGGGGGGGGACCAGATACGCAGTATTTT; cdr3_aa: CASSREVAGGGPDTQYF
j_call: TRBJ2-5; v_call: TRBV19; d_call: .; clone_size: .; cdr3_nt: TGTGCCAGTAGTATTTCTGAGACCCAGTACTTC; cdr3_aa: CASSISETQYF
j_call: TRBJ2-7; v_call: TRBV6-6; d_call: .; clone_size: .; cdr3_nt: TGTGCCAGCACCTCCCAGGGGACCTACGAGCAGTACTTC; cdr3_aa: CASTSQGTYEQYF
j_call: TRBJ1-1; v_call: TRBV2; d_call: .; clone_size: .; cdr3_nt: TGTGCCAGCAGTGGGCGACAGGTCCTCCCATCTGAAGCTTTCTTT; cdr3_aa: CASSGRQVLPSEAFF
j_call: TRBJ2-7; v_call: TRBV19; d_call: TRBD1; clone_size: .; cdr3_nt: TGTGCCAGTAGTTCCTGGACAGGGGCCGAGCAGTACTTC; cdr3_aa: CASSSWTGAEQYF
j_call: TRBJ2-5; v_call: TRBV29-1; d_call: .; clone_size: .; cdr3_nt: TGCAGCGCAATTCTTGGACACCCAGGAGTTACCCAGTACTTC; cdr3_aa: CSAILGHPGVTQYF
j_call: TRBJ2-3; v_call: TRBV29-1; d_call: .; clone_size: .; cdr3_nt: TGCAGCGTTGACGGCGGGGCGGGAGATACGCAGTATTTT; cdr3_aa: CSVDGGAGDTQYF
j_call: TRBJ1-1; v_call: TRBV29-1; d_call: .; clone_size: once; cdr3_nt: TGCAGCGTTGAAGGCAATTGGGGGGGCGAAGCTTTCTTT; cdr3_aa: CSVEGNWGGEAFF
j_call: TRBJ2-7; v_call: TRBV5-1; d_call: .; clone_size: once; cdr3_nt: TGCGCCAGCAGCCAAACTAGCCCCCCCCTCGAGCAGTACTTC; cdr3_aa: CASSQTSPPLEQYF
j_call: TRBJ2-2; v_call: TRBV5-8; d_call: .; clone_size: .; cdr3_nt: TGTGCCAGCAGAAGTCGGGGACAGAACACCGGGGAGCTGTTTTTT; cdr3_aa: CASRSRGQNTGELFF
j_call: TRBJ2-1; v_call: TRBV6-1; d_call: TRBD2; clone_size: .; cdr3_nt: TGTGCCAGCAGTGAGGTCCTAGCGGCATACAATGAGCAGTTCTTC; cdr3_aa: CASSEVLAAYNEQFF
j_call: TRBJ2-7; v_call: TRBV5-1; d_call: .; clone_size: .; cdr3_nt: TGCGCCAGCAGTGAGGACAGCTCCTACGAGCAGTACTTC; cdr3_aa: CASSEDSSYEQYF
j_call: TRBJ2-1; v_call: TRBV5-5; d_call: .; clone_size: .; cdr3_nt: TGTGCCAGCAGCTTAGGACCGGGGTCTATTGAGCAGTTCTTC; cdr3_aa: CASSLGPGSIEQFF
j_call: TRBJ2-5; v_call: TRBV6-5; d_call: .; clone_size: .; cdr3_nt: TGTGCCAGCAGTTACGATAGCCAAGAGACCCAGTACTTC; cdr3_aa: CASSYDSQETQYF
j_call: TRBJ2-1; v_call: TRBV3-1/TRBV3-2; d_call: .; clone_size: few; cdr3_nt: TGTGCCAGCAGCCTCACGGGGGCCTACAATGAGCAGTTCTTC; cdr3_aa: CASSLTGAYNEQFF
j_call: TRBJ1-1; v_call: TRBV2; d_call: TRBD1; clone_size: .; cdr3_nt: TGTGCCAGCATGTCCGGGACAGGGAACGCTGAAGCTTTCTTT; cdr3_aa: CASMSGTGNAEAFF
j_call: TRBJ1-1; v_call: TRBV18; d_call: .; clone_size: .; cdr3_nt: TGTGCCAGCTCACCAGGGCAGTCTTCCAGGAACACTGAAGCTTTCTTT; cdr3_aa: CASSPGQSSRNTEAFF
j_call: TRBJ2-2; v_call: TRBV6-2/TRBV6-3; d_call: .; clone_size: .; cdr3_nt: TGTGCCAGCAGTGCCCGACTAGAGGACGGGGAGCTGTTTTTT; cdr3_aa: CASSARLEDGELFF